These 18 T cell receptor beta chains were sequenced from one sample in a study of T cell clonotyping in hematopoietic cell transplantation. The table came from immunoSEQ multiplex PCR; TCRdb's copy has only in-frame clones and leaves some out. This table has about 36,000 clones, over 75% appearing once. Source material: peripheral blood mononuclear cells. These receptors were taken from a woman in her 40s in good health. Some clones in this sample may be carry-over from other donors' samples.

CDR3 sequence reads: CASSFGLAPGELFF. The CDR3 DNA sequence: TGCGCCAGCAGTTTCGGACTGGCCCCCGGGGAGCTGTTTTTT. V and J are TRBV4-3 and TRBJ2-2; maybe TRBD2 (5 bases). Per germline, CDR1 LGHNA and CDR2 YSLEER. Trimming left V 6 bases short and J 6 bases short, with 14 bases between. CDR3 length equals 14 residues.

V is TRBV11-2 and J is TRBJ2-2, with TRBD1 as a possible D gene (5 bases). V lost 1 base, J lost 6 bases, and 12 bases lay in between. The CDR3 consists of 15 residues. The germline V gene has CDR1 SGHAT and CDR2 FQNNGV. The CDR3 region has the DNA TGTGCCAGCAGCTTAGGCAGGGATTGGGCCGGGGAGCTGTTTTTT. This codes for CASSLGRDWAGELFF.

The rearrangement uses TRBV25-1 and TRBJ1-4; 9 bases line up with TRBD1. CDR1 is MGHDK, CDR2 SYGVNS, per germline. This CDR3 region has 15 residues. V gave up 5 bases and J gave up 7 bases; unmatched junction bases: 8. CDR3: CASSPRTGEGEKLFF. The CDR3 nucleotides read TGTGCCAGCAGTCCCCGGACAGGGGAAGGTGAAAAACTGTTTTTT.

This chain joins TRBV5-1 and TRBJ2-5; 7 positions match TRBD2. The CDR3 sequence is 16 residues long. CDR1 is SGHRS and CDR2 is YFSETQ in the germline V gene. V was clipped by 0 bases and J by 5 bases; unmatched bases: 10. Here the CDR3 DNA reads TGCGCCAGCAGCTTGGCTGCTAGCGGCCCTGGGGAGACCCAGTACTTC. This sequence encodes CASSLAASGPGETQYF.

The chain carries TRBV6-6 and TRBJ1-1; D is ambiguous. The germline CDR1 and CDR2 sequences are MNHNY and SVGAGI (reference sequence). V lost 2 bases to trimming and J lost 2 bases, with 15 bases between them. The CDR3 extends over 16 amino acids. The CDR3 DNA is TGTGCCAGCAGTTACGAGGGTTCTGGGCTTAACACTGAAGCTTTCTTT. It yields the protein CASSYEGSGLNTEAFF.

The V and J genes are TRBV5-1 and TRBJ1-1, with 8 positions matching TRBD1. There are 15 residues in the CDR3. Germline CDR1 SGHRS, CDR2 YFSETQ. The V segment lost 6 bases and the J segment 1 base; nucleotides outside the gene matches: 8. CDR3 amino acids: CASMDTGTGNTEAFF. CDR3 in DNA: TGCGCCAGCATGGATACCGGGACAGGGAACACTGAAGCTTTCTTT.

This sequence joins TRBV28 and TRBJ1-2; TRBD1 might be the D (6 bases). Germline-derived CDR1 and CDR2 are MDHEN and SYDVKM. V was shortened by 4 bases and J by 5 bases, with 11 bases between the two germline ends. This CDR3 spans 13 amino acids. CDR3 residues: CASSSSGVYGYTF. The CDR3 DNA reads as TGTGCCAGCAGTTCCTCAGGGGTGTATGGCTACACCTTC.

The sample holds a few counts of this clone. The chain couples TRBV5-8 to TRBJ2-1; 10 positions agree with TRBD2. Germline-derived CDR1 and CDR2 are SGHTS and YDEGEE. The junction had 14 bases not matched to a gene; V was cut back by 8 bases and J by 6 bases. This CDR3 is built from 16 residues. The CDR3 bases are TGTGCCAGTCCAAACAGTCCGGGACTAGCGCCCAATGAGCAGTTCTTC. It encodes CASPNSPGLAPNEQFF. The entire variable domain, with the rest obtained from reference TRBV5-8 and TRBJ2-1, is as follows: EAGVTQSPTHLIKTRGQQATLRCSPISGHTSVYWYQQALGLGLQFLLWYDEGEERNRGNFPPRFSGRQFPNYSSELNVNALELEDSALYLCASPNSPGLAPNEQFFGPGTRLTVL.

The V gene is TRBV6-1, the J gene TRBJ1-4; possible D gene TRBD1, 5 bases. The V gene's germline CDR1 is MNHNS and CDR2 SASEGT. The CDR3 loop spans 14 amino acids. The V end lost 7 bases, the J end lost 7 bases, and 16 bases lay between the germline ends. The CDR3 sequence: CASTGTTTGEKLFF. CDR3 in DNA: TGTGCCAGCACCGGGACTACAACGGGTGAAAAACTGTTTTTT.

The chain combines TRBV29-1 with TRBJ2-7; 11 bases are a match to TRBD1. V dropped 2 bases and J dropped 6; count of bases not matched to a gene: 3. Germline assignment: CDR1 SQVTM and CDR2 ANQGSEA. The CDR3 contains 13 residues. CDR3 bases: TGCAGCGTTGAAAGGGACAGGGGGAGCGAGCAGTACTTC. Residues: CSVERDRGSEQYF.

This chain uses TRBV30 with TRBJ1-1, with D tentatively TRBD1 (5 bases). Germline values: CDR1 GTSNPN, CDR2 SVGIG (reference sequence). V was shortened by 0 bases and J by 6 bases, with 20 bases between the two germline ends. The CDR3 consists of 16 residues. This CDR3 is CAWSVRGAGADPEAFF. The CDR3 bases are TGTGCCTGGAGTGTACGGGGTGCCGGGGCCGACCCTGAAGCTTTCTTT.

The chain links TRBV14 to TRBJ2-7; the D is unclear. CDR1 SGHDN and CDR2 FVKESK come from the germline V gene. Trimming cost V 8 bases and J 3 bases, with 17 bases left between them. The CDR3 length is 14 residues. The CDR3 reads CASATHLRSYEQYF. In DNA, the CDR3 is TGTGCCAGCGCTACGCACCTTAGAAGCTACGAGCAGTACTTC.

The chain links TRBV28 to TRBJ2-5; 8 bases are a match to TRBD1. Germline CDR1 MDHEN, CDR2 SYDVKM. The V and J ends lost 8 bases and 3 bases, in that order; junction bases with no gene match: 8. This CDR3 is built from 14 residues. The CDR3 spells CASGSADREETQYF. In DNA, the CDR3 is TGTGCCAGCGGGTCGGCGGACAGGGAAGAGACCCAGTACTTC.

The chain is built from TRBV11-2 and TRBJ2-3; maybe TRBD1 (7 bases). The ends were cut back, 5 bases at V and 0 bases at J, with 12 bases in the middle. Germline V gives CDR1 SGHAT, CDR2 FQNNGV. The length of the CDR3 is 15 residues. The DNA of the CDR3 is TGTGCCAGCAGCATCCAGGGGGGTAGCACAGATACGCAGTATTTT. Its translation: CASSIQGGSTDTQYF.

This chain uses TRBV10-3 with TRBJ1-2; D gene unclear. The germline V gene encodes CDR1 ENHRY and CDR2 SYGVKD. The V and J ends lost 7 bases and 2 bases respectively, with 14 bases between them. The CDR3 totals 14 residues. The DNA of the CDR3 is TGTGCCATCACCCCAAGCGGCAGGAACTATGGCTACACCTTC. It codes for CAITPSGRNYGYTF.

The chain uses TRBV5-1 and TRBJ2-7; TRBD1 aligns across 11 bases. Per the germline V gene, CDR1 is SGHRS and CDR2 is YFSETQ. The CDR3 consists of 14 residues. V lost 1 base and J lost 7; bases outside the gene matches: 4. Here the CDR3 DNA reads TGCGCCAGCAGCTTGTTGGACAGGGGGCTAGAGCAGTACTTC. Its protein is CASSLLDRGLEQYF.

This clone was detected once. This chain links TRBV4-3 with TRBJ1-1; D is unclear. Germline lookup yields CDR1 LGHNA and CDR2 YSLEER. The CDR3 sequence is 14 residues long. The V end was cut by 3 bases, the J end by 0 bases, with 8 bases between. CDR3: CASSQGVMNTEAFF. Written as DNA, the CDR3 is TGCGCCAGCAGCCAGGGCGTCATGAACACTGAAGCTTTCTTT.

The CDR3 sequence: CASSPGVTTCTDTQYF. In nucleotides, the CDR3 is TGTGCCAGCTCTCCGGGGGTTACAACATGCACAGATACGCAGTATTTT. The rearrangement links TRBV21-1 to TRBJ2-3; the DNA was not used to check the table's D call, TRBD2. TRBV21-1 is annotated as a pseudogene. The CDR3 is 16 residues long.